This T cell receptor (beta chain) was captured in a study of blood T cell repertoires in COVID-19. As for the study in general: COVID-19 samples from acute and convalescent phases originated in the United States, Italy and Spain. T cells, B-cell-depleted T cells, or PBMCs provided the cDNA or gDNA that served as material.

Per the authors' pipeline: Amplification of reference gene primers provided the estimated nucleated cell counts. Only in-frame clones appear in the TCRdb table, and some are missing; sequencing was by immunoSEQ multiplex PCR. V and J calls and clone size are those listed in that table; D and trimming were worked out from the DNA. The sample records around 23,000 clones, roughly 88% being singletons. This clone was found a few times. This TCR was sampled from a woman older than 75 with active or convalescent COVID-19. The sample consisted of peripheral blood.

The CDR3: CASSELYLGRGRTDTQYF. DNA for the CDR3: TGCGCCAGCAGTGAGTTGTATCTGGGGCGGGGCCGCACAGATACGCAGTATTTT. The chain joins TRBV10-1 to TRBJ2-3; TRBD2 might be the D (6 bases). Germline V CDR1 and CDR2: WNHNN, SYGVQD (reference sequence). The CDR3 contains 18 residues. V was pared by 1 base and J by 1 base, with 18 bases between.